This is a list of T cell receptor beta chains from one sample in a study of cytomegalovirus exposure and HLA in healthy donors. The assay was immunoSEQ multiplex PCR, and TCRdb's table has in-frame clones only and misses some. The data contain some 140,000 clones, more than 70% of them singletons. Sequencing input: PBMCs. These receptors originate from a woman aged 25 to 39 in good health and CMV-seropositive. The CDR3 runs from the conserved cysteine through the conserved F or W. D genes are given only for firm matches. Clone size is given for some rows only: seen once, a few or many times, or a class if the clone is expanded.

TRBV28	TRBJ1-4	NA	TRBD1	TGTGCCAGCAGTTTAGGGACAGGGGCGGGAGAAAAACTGTTTTTT	CASSLGTGAGEKLFF
TRBV28	TRBJ2-4	once	NA	TGTGCCAGCAGTGTAGCTAGACTAGCCAAAAACATTCAGTACTTC	CASSVARLAKNIQYF
TRBV6-5	TRBJ1-2	NA	NA	TGTGCCAGCAGTTTAAGCGGGCCCTTCTATGGCTACACCTTC	CASSLSGPFYGYTF
TRBV2	TRBJ1-5	NA	TRBD1	TGTGCCAGCAATCCTGGACAGGGCAATCAGCCCCAGCATTTT	CASNPGQGNQPQHF
TRBV10-3	TRBJ2-1	NA	TRBD1	TGTGCCCTCTCCGGGACAGGGGGTATCAATGAGCAGTTCTTC	CALSGTGGINEQFF
TRBV7-9	TRBJ1-5	NA	NA	TGTGCCAGCAGCCCTGACAGGATAAGCAATCAGCCCCAGCATTTT	CASSPDRISNQPQHF
TRBV28	TRBJ1-2	NA	TRBD1	TGTGCCAGCAGTCGGGACAGATATGGCTACACCTTC	CASSRDRYGYTF
TRBV19	TRBJ1-1	once	TRBD1	TGTGCCAGTAGTAGGACAGGGGGCGCTTGGAACACTGAAGCTTTCTTT	CASSRTGGAWNTEAFF
TRBV2	TRBJ2-5	NA	TRBD1	TGTGCCAGCAGGGACAGGACACTACAAGAGACCCAGTACTTC	CASRDRTLQETQYF
TRBV28	TRBJ2-7	few	TRBD2	TGTGCCAGCAGCCCCAGGGTGTTAGCGGGAGTCGATGAGCAGTACTTC	CASSPRVLAGVDEQYF
TRBV27	TRBJ1-2	NA	NA	TGTGCCAGCAGCCCAACATTCAACTATGGCTACACCTTC	CASSPTFNYGYTF
TRBV4-2	TRBJ2-7	once	TRBD1	TGTGCCAGCAGCCAAGGGATTAGGGACAGCTTCTCCTACGAGCAGTACTTC	CASSQGIRDSFSYEQYF
TRBV5-1	TRBJ2-2	NA	NA	TGCGCCAGCAGCTTGGGGCCGGGGGGGGAGCTGTTTTTT	CASSLGPGGELFF
TRBV6-1	TRBJ1-2	NA	NA	TGTGCCAGCAGGGGGAGGGAGGGTTATGGCTACACCTTC	CASRGREGYGYTF
TRBV10-3	TRBJ2-1	once	TRBD1	TGTGCCATCAGTGCAGGGCAGGGGGAAGAGCAGTTCTTC	CAISAGQGEEQFF
TRBV18	TRBJ1-6	NA	NA	TGTGCCAGCTCCTCCGGGACTCCGAATTCACCCCTCCACTTT	CASSSGTPNSPLHF
TRBV6-5	TRBJ1-1	NA	NA	TGTGCCAGCAGCGGACATATGAACACTGAAGCTTTCTTT	CASSGHMNTEAFF
TRBV7-8	TRBJ1-5	NA	NA	TGTGCCAGCAGCCCCGGACAGTTCAATCAGCCCCAGCATTTT	CASSPGQFNQPQHF
TRBV2	TRBJ2-3	NA	TRBD2	TGTGCCAGCGGTTCCCCCTTAGCGGGGACACGCACAAATACGCAGTATTTT	CASGSPLAGTRTNTQYF
TRBV5-6	TRBJ2-5	few	TRBD2	TGTGCCAGCAGCGCGGGGGGAGGGTGGAAGACCCAGTACTTC	CASSAGGGWKTQYF
TRBV9	TRBJ1-3	NA	NA	TGTGCCAGCAGCTCAGATGTCGGAAACACCATATATTTT	CASSSDVGNTIYF
TRBV30	TRBJ2-7	NA	NA	TGTGCCTGGAGTTCCCGGGGATTAGCGGACGCGTACGAGCAGTACTTC	CAWSSRGLADAYEQYF
TRBV5-6	TRBJ2-1	NA	NA	TGTGCCAGCAGCTTCGGGACACCCTACAATGAGCAGTTCTTC	CASSFGTPYNEQFF
TRBV5-1	TRBJ2-1	once	NA	TGCGCCAGCAGCTTGGGGGGCGAATACAATGAGCAGTTCTTC	CASSLGGEYNEQFF
TRBV10-3	TRBJ1-1	NA	TRBD1	TGTGCCACTACGGGACAGTTGAACACTGAAGCTTTCTTT	CATTGQLNTEAFF
TRBV14	TRBJ1-4	NA	TRBD1	TGTGCCAGCAGCTCGCCCCGACAGGGTCGGGGCTTTAATGAAAAACTGTTTTTT	CASSSPRQGRGFNEKLFF
TRBV18	TRBJ2-7	NA	TRBD2	TGTGCCAGCTCTGCTCCGGGACTAGCGGGGGAGCAGTACTTC	CASSAPGLAGEQYF
TRBV5-8	TRBJ2-3	NA	TRBD2	TGTGCCAGCAGCCCAGGACTAGCGGGGGGGCTTGGAGGTACGCAGTATTTT	CASSPGLAGGLGGTQYF
TRBV27	TRBJ2-7	NA	TRBD2	TGTGCCAGTTCCCTAAAGGCGGGAGGGCCGCGGGAAGAGCAGTACTTC	CASSLKAGGPREEQYF
TRBV2	TRBJ2-1	few	TRBD1	TGTGCCAGCAGGTCCGACAGGGGGCTTTCCTCCTACAATGAGCAGTTCTTC	CASRSDRGLSSYNEQFF
TRBV30	TRBJ1-5	NA	NA	TGTGCCTGGAGTAAAGGGGCAAGTCGCAATCAGCCCCAGCATTTT	CAWSKGASRNQPQHF
TRBV28	TRBJ2-2	NA	NA	TGTGCCAGCATCTCGCGGACAGTCACCGGGGAGCTGTTTTTT	CASISRTVTGELFF
TRBV6-1	TRBJ2-3	NA	TRBD2	TGTGCCAGCAGTGGGGGTGGGGCGGGGGAGACGCAGTATTTT	CASSGGGAGETQYF
TRBV6-5	TRBJ1-1	NA	TRBD1	TGTGCCAGCAGTTTACCAGGGGGCACTGAAGCTTTCTTT	CASSLPGGTEAFF
TRBV4-1	TRBJ2-1	NA	TRBD2	TGCGCCAGCAGCCAAGTAGCGGGAGAGGGCGATGAGCAGTTCTTC	CASSQVAGEGDEQFF
TRBV4-2	TRBJ2-7	NA	TRBD2	TGTGCCAGCAGCCTTAGCGGGAGCGGCTACGAGCAGTACTTC	CASSLSGSGYEQYF
TRBV7-2	TRBJ2-5	NA	NA	TGTGCCAACAAGCGGGAGACCCAGTACTTC	CANKRETQYF
TRBV28	TRBJ1-2	NA	TRBD1	TGTGCCAGCAGCAAGACAGGGGGTAACTATGGCTACACCTTC	CASSKTGGNYGYTF
TRBV28	TRBJ2-3	NA	NA	TGTGCCAGCAAGGGGGATAGCGATACGCAGTATTTT	CASKGDSDTQYF
TRBV6-1	TRBJ2-1	NA	NA	TGTGCCAGCAGTGAATTGGACGGGATGCAGTTCTTC	CASSELDGMQFF
TRBV6-4	TRBJ2-3	few	TRBD2	TGTGCCAGCAGTGAAGCGGGGGGCACAGATACGCAGTATTTT	CASSEAGGTDTQYF
TRBV2	TRBJ1-5	NA	TRBD1	TGTGCCAGCCGGACAGGGGGCGAAGGACAGCCCCAGCATTTT	CASRTGGEGQPQHF
TRBV28	TRBJ1-6	NA	NA	TGTGCCAGCAGTTTCCAGGGTCAGGGCAATTCACCCCTCCACTTT	CASSFQGQGNSPLHF
TRBV7-3	TRBJ1-1	NA	NA	TGTGCCAGCAGCTTAATGCAGGGGATGAACACTGAAGCTTTCTTT	CASSLMQGMNTEAFF
TRBV19	TRBJ1-3	NA	NA	TGTGCCAGTAGTATGGTCCCGGTCTCTGGAAACACCATATATTTT	CASSMVPVSGNTIYF
TRBV7-9	TRBJ1-3	NA	NA	TGTGCCAGCAGCTTAGGAGCCTCTGGAAACACCATATATTTT	CASSLGASGNTIYF
TRBV12-5	TRBJ2-7	NA	NA	TGTGCTAGTGGTTTGGTTCAGAGGCCACCCTCCTACGAGCAGTACTTC	CASGLVQRPPSYEQYF
TRBV28	TRBJ1-1	NA	TRBD1	TGTGCCAGCAATCTACCGGGACAGCTCAACACTGAAGCTTTCTTT	CASNLPGQLNTEAFF
TRBV6-1	TRBJ1-1	NA	TRBD1	TGTGCCAGCAGTTCCTATCCCGGGACAGGAGCTTTCTTT	CASSSYPGTGAFF
TRBV27	TRBJ2-7	NA	TRBD1	TGTGCCACCAGTTGGGGGACAGGGGACTACGAGCAGTACTTC	CATSWGTGDYEQYF
TRBV5-4	TRBJ2-3	NA	TRBD2	TGTGCCAGCAGCCTCCGGGAGGCGGGAGATACGCAGTATTTT	CASSLREAGDTQYF
TRBV7-9	TRBJ2-1	once	NA	TGTGCCAGCAGCTTAAGGTGGTCAGGGTCCGGCAATGAGCAGTTCTTC	CASSLRWSGSGNEQFF